These 24 T cell receptor beta chains came from one sample sequenced in a study of beta chain features in type 1 diabetes (dated by TCRdb to the late 2010s). Broader findings and caveats from the paper: In all four CD4+ subsets, TCRB CDR3 length was moderately but significantly shorter in type 1 diabetes patients.

Library preparation employed the immunoSEQ multiplex PCR assay. The entire isolated RNA was reverse transcribed using the High Capacity cDNA Reverse Transcription Kit, and thus expressed TCRB transcripts were sequenced. TCRdb's version of the immuneACCESS table is confined to in-frame rearrangements and falls short of the full clone set. An unresolved V gene accounts for under half of the shortfall where checked; the remainder is of unknown origin. Counted in this sample were 250,000 or so clones; approximately 15% of them appeared once. The ten largest clonotypes hold approximately 0.02% of the sample. These receptors have no known antigen. Sequencing used naive CD4+ T cells from blood. This specimen's cell subset or site label, per the study, means: true naive CD4+ T cells. Receptors originate from a man aged 25-45 years with type 1 diabetes.

The table lists this clone with a few counts. The rearrangement uses TRBV7-2 and TRBJ1-2; unclear D gene. The germline gives CDR1 SGHTA, CDR2 FQGNSA. Trimming removed 4 bases from V and 6 bases from J, with 18 bases in between. The CDR3 has 15 residues. CDR3 amino acids: CASSWLRTAGDGYTF. DNA of the CDR3: TGTGCCAGCAGCTGGTTAAGAACAGCGGGCGATGGCTACACCTTC.

This clone occurred a few times. The chain combines TRBV5-1 with TRBJ2-1; 9 bases map to TRBD1. The CDR3 totals 13 residues. V shed 3 bases and J 6 bases; nucleotides not matched to a gene: 1. The V gene's germline CDR1 is SGHRS and CDR2 YFSETQ. The CDR3 region has the DNA TGCGCCAGCAGCTCGGGACAGGGCAATGAGCAGTTCTTC. Translating gives CASSSGQGNEQFF.

The V gene is TRBV6-1, the J gene TRBJ1-1, with D perhaps matching TRBD1 (6 bases). This CDR3 spans 14 amino acids. Trimming took off 2 bases at V and 5 bases at J, with 12 bases between the two ends. CDR1 is MNHNS, CDR2 SASEGT, per germline. The CDR3: CASSERAGETEAFF. The DNA of the CDR3 is TGTGCCAGCAGTGAAAGAGCAGGGGAGACTGAAGCTTTCTTT.

This clone was detected only a few times. V usage is TRBV7-2 and J usage is TRBJ2-5; weak D call: TRBD1 (5 bases). The CDR3 is made up of 13 amino acids. Trimming shortened V by 5 bases and J by 4 bases, and 11 bases separated the two germline ends. Germline V gene data show CDR1 as SGHTA and CDR2 as FQGNSA. The CDR3 DNA reads as TGTGCCAGCAGCGCACAGGTACGAGAGACCCAGTACTTC. Translated, it gives CASSAQVRETQYF.

V and J are TRBV19 and TRBJ2-1; maybe TRBD2 (6 bases). The CDR3 has 16 residues. Trimming left V 0 bases short and J 4 bases short, with 13 bases between. The germline V gene encodes CDR1 LNHDA and CDR2 SQIVND (reference sequence). The CDR3 nucleotides read TGTGCCAGTAGTATAGATGCTAGCGCGTTTTACAATGAGCAGTTCTTC. This encodes CASSIDASAFYNEQFF.

The J gene is TRBJ1-5, the V gene TRBV14, with unresolved D. This CDR3 region has 13 residues. Germline values: CDR1 SGHDN, CDR2 FVKESK. V gave up 2 bases and J gave up 5 bases, with 7 bases separating them. CDR3 sequence: CASSQNIDQPQHF. In nucleotides, the CDR3 is TGTGCCAGCAGCCAAAATATCGATCAGCCCCAGCATTTT.

J is TRBJ2-3 and V is TRBV5-1; D may be TRBD2 (6 bases). CDR1 SGHRS and CDR2 YFSETQ come from the germline V gene. The CDR3 consists of 16 residues. Trimming stripped 4 bases from V and 0 bases from J, with 15 bases between. The CDR3, as DNA: TGCGCCAGCAGCCTGGTACTAGCCGGGAGCACAGATACGCAGTATTTT. Protein: CASSLVLAGSTDTQYF.

This clone was counted between two and nine times. J is TRBJ2-3 and V is TRBV5-1; the match to TRBD2 covers 12 bases. The trim removed 6 bases at V and 0 bases at J, leaving 5 bases unmatched. Germline assignment: CDR1 SGHRS and CDR2 YFSETQ. The CDR3 is 16 amino acids. In DNA form, the CDR3 reads TGCGCCAGCACCACTAGCGGGGGGCCTAGCACAGATACGCAGTATTTT. It translates to CASTTSGGPSTDTQYF.

The chain is built from TRBV7-9 and TRBJ1-4, with 8 bases fitting TRBD1. The V segment lost 4 bases and the J segment 7 bases; nucleotides outside the gene matches: 8. This CDR3 has 15 amino acids. Germline lookup yields CDR1 SEHNR and CDR2 FQNEAQ (reference sequence). The CDR3 sequence is CASSWPGQGSEKLFF. The DNA for the CDR3 is TGTGCCAGCAGCTGGCCAGGACAGGGCTCTGAAAAACTGTTTTTT.

This sequence joins TRBV6-4 and TRBJ1-2, with TRBD1 as a possible D gene (6 bases). The CDR3 consists of 13 residues. CDR1 is MRHNA, CDR2 SNTAGT, per germline. V was shortened by 6 bases and J by 7 bases, with 15 bases between the two germline ends. The CDR3 sequence is CASRGTGNGGYTF. The CDR3 nucleotides are TGTGCCAGCAGGGGCACAGGGAACGGTGGCTACACCTTC.

This clone was counted a few times. This chain links TRBV15 with TRBJ1-1, with TRBD1 identical over 7 bases. This CDR3 region has 15 residues. J was trimmed by 5 bases and V by 0 bases; bases with no gene match: 6. Germline-derived CDR1 and CDR2 are LNHNV and YYDKDF (reference sequence). The CDR3 protein is CATSRDIQGFTEAFF. In DNA form, the CDR3 reads TGTGCCACCAGCAGAGACATACAGGGGTTTACTGAAGCTTTCTTT.

This clone occurred a few times. The rearrangement joins TRBV7-2 to TRBJ2-7; 9 bases line up with TRBD2. J was trimmed by 7 bases and V by 1 base; bases with no gene match: 2. This CDR3 has 13 amino acids. Germline V gene sequence: CDR1 SGHTA, CDR2 FQGNSA. The CDR3 loop reads CASSLGLAEEQYF. CDR3 nucleotide sequence: TGTGCCAGCAGCTTAGGACTAGCGGAAGAGCAGTACTTC.

This clone was found a few times. The rearrangement uses TRBV27 and TRBJ2-1; D might be TRBD2 (6 bases). V lost 7 bases and J lost 6, with 19 bases in between. The CDR3 has 15 residues. Germline CDR1 and CDR2: MNHEY and SMNVEV (reference sequence). The CDR3 spells CASTRNRDLRNEQFF. CDR3 coding DNA: TGTGCCAGCACTAGAAACCGGGACTTACGCAATGAGCAGTTCTTC.

This clone appeared a few times. The rearrangement joins TRBV30 to TRBJ2-2, with TRBD2 matching over 7 bases. The CDR3 extends over 16 amino acids. The germline gives CDR1 GTSNPN, CDR2 SVGIG (reference sequence). V dropped 1 base and J dropped 5; count of bases not matched to a gene: 10. The CDR3 loop reads CAWSGGEGRGTGELFF. CDR3 nucleotide sequence: TGTGCCTGGAGTGGGGGGGAGGGACGTGGAACCGGGGAGCTGTTTTTT. Combining the CDR3 with reference TRBV30 and TRBJ2-2 gives the whole variable domain SQTIHQWPATLVQPVGSPLSLECTVEGTSNPNLYWYRQAAGRGLQLLFYSVGIGQISSEVPQNLSASRPQDRQFILSSKKLLLSDSGFYLCAWSGGEGRGTGELFFGEGSRLTVL.

The chain carries TRBV9 and TRBJ2-3, with 11 bases fitting TRBD1. The CDR3 spans 16 residues. Germline V gene sequence: CDR1 SGDLS, CDR2 YYNGEE. V shed 4 bases and J 6 bases; nucleotides not matched to a gene: 10. DNA of the CDR3: TGTGCCAGCAGCTCCCAGGGACAGGGGGTCGGCGATACGCAGTATTTT. Translating gives CASSSQGQGVGDTQYF.

Only a few counts were recorded for this clone. The rearrangement joins TRBV4-1 to TRBJ2-5, with a possible D match to TRBD2 (5 bases). CDR1 MGHRA and CDR2 YSYEKL come from the germline V gene. V lost 4 bases and J 1 base, leaving 10 bases between the germline ends. The CDR3 is 14 residues long. The CDR3 spells CASSRPGTQETQYF. The CDR3 nucleotides read TGCGCCAGCAGCCGCCCGGGAACCCAAGAGACCCAGTACTTC.

This clone was seen a handful of times. The chain links TRBV30 to TRBJ1-5; the D is unclear. Trimming removed 2 bases from V and 1 base from J, with 9 bases in between. The CDR3 sequence is 14 residues long. The V gene's germline CDR1 is GTSNPN and CDR2 SVGIG (reference sequence). Here the CDR3 reads CAWSPAGSNQPQHF. The CDR3 DNA reads as TGTGCCTGGAGTCCCGCGGGGAGCAATCAGCCCCAGCATTTT.

V gene TRBV29-1 combines with J gene TRBJ1-1; 9 bases map to TRBD1. CDR1 and CDR2 (germline): SQVTM, ANQGSEA. After removal of 6 bases from V and 5 bases from J, the junction contained 7 bases not matched to a gene. The CDR3 extends over 13 amino acids. The CDR3 protein is CSVEGQGRTEAFF. CDR3 DNA sequence: TGCAGCGTCGAGGGACAGGGAAGGACTGAAGCTTTCTTT. The variable domain in full, completed from reference TRBV29-1 and TRBJ1-1, reads SAVISQKPSRDICQRGTSLTIQCQVDSQVTMMFWYRQQPGQSLTLIATANQGSEATYESGFVIDKFPISRPNLTFSTLTVSNMSPEDSSIYLCSVEGQGRTEAFFGQGTRLTVV.

The J gene is TRBJ2-7, the V gene TRBV6-5; possible D gene TRBD1, 6 bases. The CDR3 sequence is 15 residues long. The germline V gene encodes CDR1 MNHEY and CDR2 SVGAGI. The V and J ends lost 2 bases and 5 bases respectively, with 16 bases between them. The CDR3 sequence: CASSYQGHPVDEQYF. The CDR3 DNA reads TGTGCCAGCAGTTACCAGGGACACCCCGTGGACGAGCAGTACTTC.

The table lists this clone with a few counts. The CDR3 loop is CASSPDRGGTEAFF. As DNA, the CDR3 is TGTGCCAGCTCACCGGACAGGGGAGGCACTGAAGCTTTCTTT. The chain is built from TRBV18 and TRBJ1-1; 9 bases fit TRBD1. Germline-derived CDR1 and CDR2 are KGHSH and LQKENI. J lost 4 bases, V lost 3 bases, and 3 bases had no gene match. The CDR3 sequence is 14 residues long.

The chain employs TRBV7-8 and TRBJ2-1; TRBD2 matches 9 bases. CDR1 is SGHVS, CDR2 FQNEAQ, per germline. The V segment lost 3 bases and the J segment 7 bases; nucleotides outside the gene matches: 7. This CDR3 is built from 15 residues. CDR3 sequence (DNA): TGTGCCAGCAGCTTTGCTAGCGGGATGGGGAATGAGCAGTTCTTC. Translated: CASSFASGMGNEQFF.

The chain combines TRBV4-1 with TRBJ2-3, with 9 bases lining up with TRBD2. From germline, CDR1 is MGHRA and CDR2 YSYEKL. With 5 bases clipped from V and 5 bases from J, the junction kept 8 bases outside the gene matches. The CDR3 has 15 amino acids. CDR3 sequence reads: CASSGMRGGIDTQYF. CDR3 coding DNA: TGCGCCAGCAGCGGGATGCGGGGGGGCATAGATACGCAGTATTTT.

This clone was observed a handful of times. The CDR3 nucleotides are TGTGCCAGCAGTGAAACGCAGGGTGGGAATCAGCCCCAGCATTTT. It translates to CASSETQGGNQPQHF. V and J are TRBV2 and TRBJ1-5, with D maybe TRBD1 (5 bases). CDR3 length equals 15 residues. Germline CDR1 SNHLY, CDR2 FYNNEI. The V end lost 2 bases, the J end lost 4 bases, and 12 bases lay between the germline ends.

There are a few counts of this clone. The chain employs TRBV11-2 and TRBJ2-7, with 10 bases fitting TRBD1. Germline assignment: CDR1 SGHAT and CDR2 FQNNGV. The V segment lost 5 bases and the J segment 3 bases; nucleotides outside the gene matches: 7. The CDR3 covers 15 residues. The CDR3 loop is CASSPFGTGDYEQYF. In nucleotides, the CDR3 is TGTGCCAGCAGCCCGTTTGGGACAGGGGACTACGAGCAGTACTTC.